This is a list of T cell receptor beta chains from one sample in a study of cytomegalovirus exposure and HLA in healthy donors. The method was immunoSEQ multiplex PCR; TCRdb's version includes in-frame clones alone and lacks a portion of them. In the table there are 150,000 or so clones, approximately 82% of which are singletons. The source material was PBMCs. The receptors shown here come from a young man in good health and CMV-seropositive. Each CDR3 is given with its conserved first and last residue. A D gene is named only where the DNA matches it firmly. Clone size is not always given. Where it is, it says once, few, many or a class for expanded clones.

j_call: TRBJ2-1
clone_size: .
d_call: TRBD2
v_call: TRBV9
cdr3_aa: CASSVGGRADEQFF
cdr3_nt: TGTGCCAGCAGCGTAGGCGGGAGGGCCGATGAGCAGTTCTTC

j_call: TRBJ1-1
clone_size: .
d_call: .
v_call: TRBV7-2
cdr3_aa: CASSLQGTNTEAFF
cdr3_nt: TGTGCCAGCAGCTTACAGGGGACGAACACTGAAGCTTTCTTT

j_call: TRBJ1-5
clone_size: .
d_call: .
v_call: TRBV5-8
cdr3_aa: CASSLEGNRVNQPQHF
cdr3_nt: TGTGCCAGCAGCTTGGAGGGAAACAGGGTGAATCAGCCCCAGCATTTT

j_call: TRBJ2-1
clone_size: .
d_call: .
v_call: TRBV27
cdr3_aa: CASKRGPHWDNEQFF
cdr3_nt: TGTGCCAGCAAAAGGGGCCCCCACTGGGACAATGAGCAGTTCTTC

j_call: TRBJ1-5
clone_size: .
d_call: TRBD1
v_call: TRBV10-2
cdr3_aa: CASSESLGQGNQPQHF
cdr3_nt: TGCGCCAGCAGTGAGTCGTTGGGACAGGGCAATCAGCCCCAGCATTTT

j_call: TRBJ2-1
clone_size: .
d_call: TRBD2
v_call: TRBV16
cdr3_aa: CASSQSAGESANEQFF
cdr3_nt: TGTGCCAGCAGCCAATCGGCGGGAGAATCCGCCAATGAGCAGTTCTTC

j_call: TRBJ2-7
clone_size: .
d_call: TRBD1
v_call: TRBV28
cdr3_aa: CASSLQGAKNYEQYF
cdr3_nt: TGTGCCAGCAGTTTACAGGGGGCGAAGAACTACGAGCAGTACTTC

j_call: TRBJ1-2
clone_size: .
d_call: TRBD1
v_call: TRBV15
cdr3_aa: CATSRDRTGDGYTF
cdr3_nt: TGTGCCACCAGCAGAGACAGGACAGGGGATGGCTACACCTTC

j_call: TRBJ1-4
clone_size: .
d_call: .
v_call: TRBV28
cdr3_aa: CASSLNEKLFF
cdr3_nt: TGTGCCAGCAGCCTTAATGAAAAACTGTTTTTT

j_call: TRBJ2-3
clone_size: .
d_call: TRBD1
v_call: TRBV7-9
cdr3_aa: CASSLGWSGGADTQYF
cdr3_nt: TGTGCCAGCAGCTTAGGATGGTCAGGGGGCGCGGATACGCAGTATTTT

j_call: TRBJ2-1
clone_size: .
d_call: .
v_call: TRBV27
cdr3_aa: CASSLGALQFF
cdr3_nt: TGTGCCAGCAGTTTAGGAGCACTGCAGTTCTTC

j_call: TRBJ1-5
clone_size: few
d_call: TRBD1
v_call: TRBV6-1
cdr3_aa: CASRGTGAQPQHF
cdr3_nt: TGTGCCAGCAGGGGGACAGGGGCTCAGCCCCAGCATTTT

j_call: TRBJ1-1
clone_size: few
d_call: TRBD1
v_call: TRBV19
cdr3_aa: CASSIGWDRMNTEAFF
cdr3_nt: TGTGCCAGTAGTATAGGGTGGGACAGGATGAACACTGAAGCTTTCTTT

j_call: TRBJ1-1
clone_size: .
d_call: TRBD1
v_call: TRBV30
cdr3_aa: CAWSVGQGVNTEAFF
cdr3_nt: TGTGCCTGGAGTGTAGGACAGGGGGTGAACACTGAAGCTTTCTTT

j_call: TRBJ1-2
clone_size: .
d_call: .
v_call: TRBV2
cdr3_aa: CASSELSYGYTF
cdr3_nt: TGTGCCAGCAGTGAACTATCCTATGGCTACACCTTC

j_call: TRBJ2-1
clone_size: .
d_call: TRBD1
v_call: TRBV25-1
cdr3_aa: CASSEGHRGDEQFF
cdr3_nt: TGTGCCAGCTCTGAGGGACACAGGGGTGATGAGCAGTTCTTC

j_call: TRBJ1-5
clone_size: .
d_call: .
v_call: TRBV7-2
cdr3_aa: CASSWTSGSVQPQHF
cdr3_nt: TGTGCCAGCAGCTGGACTTCCGGGTCGGTTCAGCCCCAGCATTTT

j_call: TRBJ2-7
clone_size: .
d_call: .
v_call: TRBV14
cdr3_aa: CASSQVTGDEQYF
cdr3_nt: TGTGCCAGCAGCCAAGTAACCGGGGACGAGCAGTACTTC

j_call: TRBJ2-5
clone_size: .
d_call: TRBD2
v_call: TRBV7-8
cdr3_aa: CASSLGLAGGKQETQYF
cdr3_nt: TGTGCCAGCAGCTTAGGACTAGCGGGGGGCAAACAAGAGACCCAGTACTTC

j_call: TRBJ1-5
clone_size: .
d_call: .
v_call: TRBV2
cdr3_aa: CASSERLGSSNQPQHF
cdr3_nt: TGTGCCAGCAGTGAACGTCTTGGCAGTAGCAATCAGCCCCAGCATTTT

j_call: TRBJ1-4
clone_size: .
d_call: .
v_call: TRBV21-1
cdr3_aa: CASTPKGGRQGTNEKLFF
cdr3_nt: TGTGCCAGCACCCCTAAAGGGGGTAGACAGGGTACTAATGAAAAACTGTTTTTT

j_call: TRBJ1-2
clone_size: .
d_call: TRBD1
v_call: TRBV19
cdr3_aa: CASLKQGADGYTF
cdr3_nt: TGTGCCAGTCTCAAACAGGGGGCTGATGGCTACACCTTC

j_call: TRBJ2-2
clone_size: .
d_call: .
v_call: TRBV6-6
cdr3_aa: CASSRRDGTGELFF
cdr3_nt: TGTGCCAGCAGTAGGAGGGATGGCACCGGGGAGCTGTTTTTT

j_call: TRBJ2-5
clone_size: .
d_call: TRBD1
v_call: TRBV5-1
cdr3_aa: CASSLVAGGQETQYF
cdr3_nt: TGCGCCAGCAGCTTGGTGGCAGGGGGCCAAGAGACCCAGTACTTC

j_call: TRBJ1-1
clone_size: few
d_call: TRBD1
v_call: TRBV6-5
cdr3_aa: CASSYSMGTAEAFF
cdr3_nt: TGTGCCAGCAGTTACTCGATGGGGACAGCTGAAGCTTTCTTT

j_call: TRBJ1-4
clone_size: .
d_call: .
v_call: TRBV28
cdr3_aa: CASSLIGGKLFF
cdr3_nt: TGTGCCAGCAGTTTGATAGGAGGAAAACTGTTTTTT

j_call: TRBJ1-4
clone_size: .
d_call: .
v_call: TRBV2
cdr3_aa: CASSELGPGDEKLFF
cdr3_nt: TGTGCCAGCAGTGAATTGGGCCCGGGGGATGAAAAACTGTTTTTT

j_call: TRBJ2-3
clone_size: .
d_call: TRBD2
v_call: TRBV5-4
cdr3_aa: CASSEAGGSTDTQYF
cdr3_nt: TGTGCCAGCAGTGAGGCGGGAGGTAGCACAGATACGCAGTATTTT

j_call: TRBJ2-3
clone_size: .
d_call: TRBD2
v_call: TRBV14
cdr3_aa: CASSLLRLAQSADTQYF
cdr3_nt: TGTGCCAGCAGCCTCCTAAGACTAGCTCAGAGTGCAGATACGCAGTATTTT

j_call: TRBJ1-2
clone_size: once
d_call: TRBD1
v_call: TRBV19
cdr3_aa: CASSDVPGQILYGYTF
cdr3_nt: TGTGCCAGTAGTGACGTCCCGGGACAGATACTCTATGGCTACACCTTC

j_call: TRBJ2-2
clone_size: .
d_call: TRBD1
v_call: TRBV11-2
cdr3_aa: CASSSRTGLNTGELFF
cdr3_nt: TGTGCCAGCAGTTCCAGGACAGGGCTGAACACCGGGGAGCTGTTTTTT

j_call: TRBJ2-6
clone_size: .
d_call: .
v_call: TRBV7-6
cdr3_aa: CASSFSAGANVLTF
cdr3_nt: TGTGCCAGCAGCTTTAGCGCCGGGGCCAACGTCCTGACTTTC

j_call: TRBJ2-1
clone_size: .
d_call: TRBD2
v_call: TRBV29-1
cdr3_aa: CSVEVGTSGGNEQFF
cdr3_nt: TGCAGCGTTGAAGTAGGGACTAGCGGGGGCAATGAGCAGTTCTTC

j_call: TRBJ2-1
clone_size: .
d_call: TRBD2
v_call: TRBV9
cdr3_aa: CASSVGGGPYNEQFF
cdr3_nt: TGTGCCAGCAGCGTAGGGGGAGGGCCCTACAATGAGCAGTTCTTC

j_call: TRBJ1-4
clone_size: .
d_call: TRBD1
v_call: TRBV6-5
cdr3_aa: CASSLTGGMEKLFF
cdr3_nt: TGTGCCAGCAGTTTGACAGGGGGGATGGAAAAACTGTTTTTT

j_call: TRBJ2-2
clone_size: .
d_call: .
v_call: TRBV5-8
cdr3_aa: CASSFLTANTGELFF
cdr3_nt: TGTGCCAGCAGCTTTTTGACAGCGAACACCGGGGAGCTGTTTTTT

j_call: TRBJ2-3
clone_size: .
d_call: .
v_call: TRBV7-9
cdr3_aa: CSSRVVGTDTQYF
cdr3_nt: TGTTCCAGCAGGGTAGTCGGCACAGATACGCAGTATTTT

j_call: TRBJ2-5
clone_size: .
d_call: TRBD2
v_call: TRBV28
cdr3_aa: CASSYTSGQETQYF
cdr3_nt: TGTGCCAGCAGTTACACTAGCGGCCAAGAGACCCAGTACTTC

j_call: TRBJ2-5
clone_size: .
d_call: .
v_call: TRBV7-3
cdr3_aa: CASSLGVDGVEETQYF
cdr3_nt: TGTGCCAGCAGCTTGGGCGTAGACGGGGTTGAGGAGACCCAGTACTTC

j_call: TRBJ1-2
clone_size: .
d_call: TRBD1
v_call: TRBV19
cdr3_aa: CASSTGTATNYGYTF
cdr3_nt: TGTGCCAGTAGTACAGGGACAGCGACTAACTATGGCTACACCTTC